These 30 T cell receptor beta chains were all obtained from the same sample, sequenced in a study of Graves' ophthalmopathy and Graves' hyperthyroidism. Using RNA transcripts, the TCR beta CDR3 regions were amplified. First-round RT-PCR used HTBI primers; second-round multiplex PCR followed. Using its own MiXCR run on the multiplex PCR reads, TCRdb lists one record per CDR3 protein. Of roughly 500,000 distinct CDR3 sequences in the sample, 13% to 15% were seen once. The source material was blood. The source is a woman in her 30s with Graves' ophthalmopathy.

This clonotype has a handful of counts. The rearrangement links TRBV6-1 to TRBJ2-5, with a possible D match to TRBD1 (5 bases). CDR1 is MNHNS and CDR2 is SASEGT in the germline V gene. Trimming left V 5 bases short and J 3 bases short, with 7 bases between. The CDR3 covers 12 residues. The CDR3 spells CASSIGEETQYF. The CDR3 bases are TGTGCCAGCAGTATAGGGGAAGAGACCCAGTACTTC.

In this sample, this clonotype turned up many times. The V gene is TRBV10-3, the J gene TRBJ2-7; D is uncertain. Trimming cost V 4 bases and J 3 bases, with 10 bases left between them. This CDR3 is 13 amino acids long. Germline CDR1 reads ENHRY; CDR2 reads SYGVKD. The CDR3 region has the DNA TGTGCCATCAGTGGTGTCAAGTACTACGAGCAGTACTTC. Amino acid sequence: CAISGVKYYEQYF.

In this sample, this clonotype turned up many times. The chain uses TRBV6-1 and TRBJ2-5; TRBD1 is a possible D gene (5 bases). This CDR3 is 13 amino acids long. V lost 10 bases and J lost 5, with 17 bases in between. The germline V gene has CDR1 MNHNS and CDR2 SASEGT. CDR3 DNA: TGTGCCATCTCTAAGGGGCTCGCGGAGACCCAGTACTTC. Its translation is CAISKGLAETQYF.

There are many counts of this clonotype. The chain's CDR3 is CASSLRSYGYTF. In DNA, the CDR3 is TGTGCCAGCAGCTTACGGAGCTATGGCTACACCTTC. The chain has TRBV7-2 and TRBJ1-2, with no clear D. Per the germline V gene, CDR1 is SGHTA and CDR2 is FQGNSA. CDR3 length equals 12 residues. The V end lost 2 bases, the J end lost 4 bases, and 5 bases lay between the germline ends.

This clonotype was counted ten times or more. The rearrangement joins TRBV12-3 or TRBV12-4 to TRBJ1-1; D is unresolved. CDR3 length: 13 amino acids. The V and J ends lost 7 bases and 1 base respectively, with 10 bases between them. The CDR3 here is CASTLLTNTEAFF. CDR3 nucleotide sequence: TGTGCCAGCACCCTCCTAACGAACACTGAAGCTTTCTTT.

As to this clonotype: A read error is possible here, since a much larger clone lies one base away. This CDR3 is CAISQTGANDYGYTF. The CDR3 bases are TGCGCCATCAGCCAGACAGGGGCGAATGACTATGGCTACACCTTC. The V call is TRBV4-1, the J call TRBJ1-2; TRBD1 matches at 8 bases. The CDR3 has 15 amino acids. Germline assignment: CDR1 MGHRA and CDR2 YSYEKL.

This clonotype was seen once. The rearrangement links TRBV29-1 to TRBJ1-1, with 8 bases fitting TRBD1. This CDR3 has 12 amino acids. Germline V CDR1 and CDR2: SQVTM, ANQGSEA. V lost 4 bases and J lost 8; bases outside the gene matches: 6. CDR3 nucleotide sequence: TGCAGCGTTGTCCTATGGGACAGGGAAGCTTTCTTT. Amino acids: CSVVLWDREAFF. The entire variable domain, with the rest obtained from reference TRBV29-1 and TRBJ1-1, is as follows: SAVISQKPSRDICQRGTSLTIQCQVDSQVTMMFWYRQQPGQSLTLIATANQGSEATYESGFVIDKFPISRPNLTFSTLTVSNMSPEDSSIYLCSVVLWDREAFFGQGTRLTVV.

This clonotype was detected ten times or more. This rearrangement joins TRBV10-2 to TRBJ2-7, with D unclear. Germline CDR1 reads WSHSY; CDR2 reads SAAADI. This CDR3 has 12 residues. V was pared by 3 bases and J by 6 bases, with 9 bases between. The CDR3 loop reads CASSDTIREQYF. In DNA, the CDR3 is TGCGCCAGCAGTGATACTATCCGCGAGCAGTACTTC.

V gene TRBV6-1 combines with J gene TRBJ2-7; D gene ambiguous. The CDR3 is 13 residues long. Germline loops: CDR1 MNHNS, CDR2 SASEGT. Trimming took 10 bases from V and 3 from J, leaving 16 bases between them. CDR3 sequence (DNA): TGTGCCACCTCGACCCATAACGGCTACGAGCAGTACTTC. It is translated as CATSTHNGYEQYF.

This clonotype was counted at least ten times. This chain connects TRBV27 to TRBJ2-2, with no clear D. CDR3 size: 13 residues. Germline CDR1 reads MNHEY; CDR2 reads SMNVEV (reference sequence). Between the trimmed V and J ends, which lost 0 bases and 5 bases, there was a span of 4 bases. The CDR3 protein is CASSLSGTGELFF. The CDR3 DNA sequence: TGTGCCAGCAGTTTATCGGGAACCGGGGAGCTGTTTTTT.

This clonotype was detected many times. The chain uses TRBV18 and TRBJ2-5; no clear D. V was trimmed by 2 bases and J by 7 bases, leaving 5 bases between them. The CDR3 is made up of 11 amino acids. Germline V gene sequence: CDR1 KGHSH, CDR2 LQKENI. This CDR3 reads CASSPEVTQYF. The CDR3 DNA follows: TGTGCCAGCTCACCAGAGGTGACCCAGTACTTC.

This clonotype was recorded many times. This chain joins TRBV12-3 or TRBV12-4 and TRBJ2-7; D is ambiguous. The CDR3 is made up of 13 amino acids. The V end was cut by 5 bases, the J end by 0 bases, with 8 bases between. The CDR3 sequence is CASSADTSYEQYF. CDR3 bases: TGTGCCAGCAGTGCCGACACCTCCTACGAGCAGTACTTC.

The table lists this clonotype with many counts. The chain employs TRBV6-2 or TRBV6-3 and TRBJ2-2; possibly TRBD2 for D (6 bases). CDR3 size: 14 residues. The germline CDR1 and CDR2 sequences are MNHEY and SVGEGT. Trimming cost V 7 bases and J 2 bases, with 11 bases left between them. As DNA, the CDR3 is TGTGCCAGCAAAGGACTAATCAACACCGGGGAGCTGTTTTTT. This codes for CASKGLINTGELFF.

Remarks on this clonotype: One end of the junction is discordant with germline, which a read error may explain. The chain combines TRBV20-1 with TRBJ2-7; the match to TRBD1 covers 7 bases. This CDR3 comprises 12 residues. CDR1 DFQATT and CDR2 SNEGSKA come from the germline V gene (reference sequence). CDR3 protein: CGASYRGYEQYF. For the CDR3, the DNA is TGCGGTGCTAGTTACAGGGGATACGAGCAGTACTTC.

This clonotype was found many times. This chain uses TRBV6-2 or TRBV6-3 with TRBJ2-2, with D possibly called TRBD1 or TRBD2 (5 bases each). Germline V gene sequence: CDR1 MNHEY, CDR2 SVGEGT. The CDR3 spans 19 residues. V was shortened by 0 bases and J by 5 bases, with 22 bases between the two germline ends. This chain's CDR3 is CASSYSRQGPGLGTGELFF. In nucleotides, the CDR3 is TGTGCCAGCAGTTACTCGCGGCAGGGACCGGGGTTGGGAACCGGGGAGCTGTTTTTT.

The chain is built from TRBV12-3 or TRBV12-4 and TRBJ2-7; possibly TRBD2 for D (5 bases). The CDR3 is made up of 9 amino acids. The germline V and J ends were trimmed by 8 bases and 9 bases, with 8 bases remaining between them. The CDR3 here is CASGSGQYF. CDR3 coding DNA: TGTGCCAGCGGAAGCGGGCAGTACTTC.

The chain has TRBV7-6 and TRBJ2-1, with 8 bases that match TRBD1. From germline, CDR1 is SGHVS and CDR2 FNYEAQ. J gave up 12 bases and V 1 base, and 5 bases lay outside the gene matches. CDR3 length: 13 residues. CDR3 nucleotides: TGTGCCAGCAGCTTAGAAAGGGACAGGTCGCAGTTCTTC. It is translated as CASSLERDRSQFF.

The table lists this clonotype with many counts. CDR3 protein: CASSDQGTGALGSNQPQHF. CDR3 DNA: TGCGCCAGCAGTGATCAGGGGACAGGGGCCCTCGGAAGCAATCAGCCCCAGCATTTT. The V call is TRBV10-1, the J call TRBJ1-5; 10 nucleotides agree with TRBD1. Germline-derived CDR1 and CDR2 are WNHNN and SYGVQD (reference sequence). J gave up 1 base and V 3 bases, and 12 bases lay outside the gene matches. The CDR3 extends over 19 amino acids.

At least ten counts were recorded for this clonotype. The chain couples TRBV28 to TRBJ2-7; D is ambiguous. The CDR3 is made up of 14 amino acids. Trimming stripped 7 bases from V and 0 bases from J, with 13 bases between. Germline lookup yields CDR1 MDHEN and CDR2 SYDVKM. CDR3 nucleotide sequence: TGTGCCAGCACTCCACCGAGGAGCTCCTACGAGCAGTACTTC. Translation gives CASTPPRSSYEQYF.

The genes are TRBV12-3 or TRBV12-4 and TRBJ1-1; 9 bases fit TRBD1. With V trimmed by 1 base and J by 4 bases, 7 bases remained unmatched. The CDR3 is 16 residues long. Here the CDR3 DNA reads TGTGCCAGCAGTTTAGGGGACAGGGTTATAACCACTGAAGCTTTCTTT. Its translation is CASSLGDRVITTEAFF.

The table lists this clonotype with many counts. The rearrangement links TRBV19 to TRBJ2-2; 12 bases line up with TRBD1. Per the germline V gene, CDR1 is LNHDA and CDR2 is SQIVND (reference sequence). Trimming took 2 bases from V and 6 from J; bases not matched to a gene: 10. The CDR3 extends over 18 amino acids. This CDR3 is CASSISRDRGRRAGELFF. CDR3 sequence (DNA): TGTGCCAGTAGTATATCCCGGGACAGGGGGCGAAGGGCCGGGGAGCTGTTTTTT. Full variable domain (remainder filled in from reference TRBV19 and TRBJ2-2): DGGITQSPKYLFRKEGQNVTLSCEQNLNHDAMYWYRQDPGQGLRLIYYSQIVNDFQKGDIAEGYSVSREKKESFPLTVTSAQKNPTAFYLCASSISRDRGRRAGELFFGEGSRLTVL.

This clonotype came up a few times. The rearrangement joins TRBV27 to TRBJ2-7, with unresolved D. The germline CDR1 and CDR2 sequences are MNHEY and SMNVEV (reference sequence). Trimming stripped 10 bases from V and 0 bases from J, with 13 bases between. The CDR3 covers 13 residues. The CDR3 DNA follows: TGTGCCACCGCACTTGGAAGCTCCTACGAGCAGTACTTC. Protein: CATALGSSYEQYF.

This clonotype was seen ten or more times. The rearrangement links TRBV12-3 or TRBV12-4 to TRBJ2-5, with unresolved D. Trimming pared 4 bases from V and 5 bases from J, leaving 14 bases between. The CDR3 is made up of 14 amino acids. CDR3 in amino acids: CASSSLLGRETQYF. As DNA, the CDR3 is TGTGCCAGCAGTTCTCTCTTAGGAAGGGAGACCCAGTACTTC.

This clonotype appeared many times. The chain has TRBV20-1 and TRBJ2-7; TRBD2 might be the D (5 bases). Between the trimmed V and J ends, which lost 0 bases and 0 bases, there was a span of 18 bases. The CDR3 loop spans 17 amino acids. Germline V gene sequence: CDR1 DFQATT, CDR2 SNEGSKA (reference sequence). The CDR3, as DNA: TGCAGTGCTAGAGATCCAATGAGGGTCGACCACTCCTACGAGCAGTACTTC. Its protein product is CSARDPMRVDHSYEQYF.

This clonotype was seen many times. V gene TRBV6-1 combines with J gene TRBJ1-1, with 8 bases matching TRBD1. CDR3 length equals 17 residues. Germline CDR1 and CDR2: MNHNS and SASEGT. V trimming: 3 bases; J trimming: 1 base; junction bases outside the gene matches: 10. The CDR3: CASSERQGASGNTEAFF. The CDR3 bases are TGTGCCAGCAGTGAGAGGCAGGGGGCATCGGGGAACACTGAAGCTTTCTTT.

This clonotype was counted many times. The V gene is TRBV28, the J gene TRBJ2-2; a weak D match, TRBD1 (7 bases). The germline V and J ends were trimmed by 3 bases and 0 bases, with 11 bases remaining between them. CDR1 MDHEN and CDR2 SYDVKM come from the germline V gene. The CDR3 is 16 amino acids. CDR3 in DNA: TGTGCCAGCAGTTTTGCGGGGACAGCGAACACCGGGGAGCTGTTTTTT. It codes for CASSFAGTANTGELFF.

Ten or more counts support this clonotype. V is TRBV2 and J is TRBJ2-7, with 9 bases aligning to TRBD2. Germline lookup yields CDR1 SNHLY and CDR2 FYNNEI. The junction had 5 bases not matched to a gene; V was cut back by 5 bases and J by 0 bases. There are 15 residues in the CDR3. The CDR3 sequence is CASSSQRGDSYEQYF. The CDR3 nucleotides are TGTGCCAGCAGTTCCCAGCGGGGGGACTCCTACGAGCAGTACTTC.

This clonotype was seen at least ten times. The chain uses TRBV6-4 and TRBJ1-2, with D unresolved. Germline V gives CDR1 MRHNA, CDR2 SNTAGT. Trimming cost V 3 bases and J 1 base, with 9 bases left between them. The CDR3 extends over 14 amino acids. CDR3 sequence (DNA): TGTGCCAGCAGTGAAGCTCCGGATAACTATGGCTACACCTTC. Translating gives CASSEAPDNYGYTF.

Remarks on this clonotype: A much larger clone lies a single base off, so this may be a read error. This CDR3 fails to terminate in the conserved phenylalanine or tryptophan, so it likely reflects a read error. The CDR3, as DNA: TGTGCCAGCAGTTTGGCAGGGGGCAGTAGAACCGGGGAGCTGTTTTAT. This translates into CASSLAGGSRTGELFY. This rearrangement joins TRBV27 to TRBJ2-2; 8 bases match TRBD1. The CDR3 spans 16 residues. CDR1 MNHEY and CDR2 SMNVEV come from the germline V gene (reference sequence). The V segment lost 3 bases and the J segment 5 bases; nucleotides outside the gene matches: 8.

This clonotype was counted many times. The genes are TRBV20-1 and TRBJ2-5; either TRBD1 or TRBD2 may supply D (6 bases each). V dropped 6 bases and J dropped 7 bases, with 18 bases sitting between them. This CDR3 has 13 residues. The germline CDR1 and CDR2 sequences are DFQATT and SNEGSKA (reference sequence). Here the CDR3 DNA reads TGCAGTGCCCCTGAGGGGGGAACAGGGACCCAGTACTTC. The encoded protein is CSAPEGGTGTQYF.